This TCR beta chain was captured in a study of blood T cell repertoires in COVID-19 (dated by TCRdb to 2020 to 2022). Regarding the study in general: Collaborator samples came from the United States, Italy and Spain and covered acute and convalescent phases of COVID-19. The prospective study material was composed of cDNA or gDNA derived from T cells, B-cell-depleted T cells, or PBMCs. Deeply sampled blood TCRbeta repertoires from subjects exposed to, actively infected with, or recovered from COVID-19 were included in the dataset. The repertoires were released in a freely available public database meant as a resource for research on the immune response to SARS-CoV-2. Samples came from the ongoing ImmuneRACE study (first 160 participants) plus 1,254 subjects from 6 global collaborators. A de-identified subject ID, COVID-19 status, age in years and sex were almost always included in the sample metadata. Where HLA class I and class II types were available, the types were taken from metadata supplied by the sample provider, not from assay-based typing. The research as a whole found: The quantity of clinical and demographic metadata differed by source and by participant and was supplied without curation.

The collaborating institutions used their own protocols to collect whole blood in K2EDTA tubes. For TCRbeta analysis, collaborators shipped samples in one of three forms: frozen whole blood, isolated PBMCs, or DNA extracted from either of those sample types. At the junction V is shortened by 4 bases and J by 8 bases, with 17 bases in between. CDR1 and CDR2 were assigned from the germline V gene (reference sequence) as LGHDT and YNNKEL. The CDR3 has 14 amino acids, counting the end cysteine and phenylalanine. The only DNA kept is the CDR3, 42 bases in frame from the first base. As for this clone: The clone's antigen remains unknown. No base quality information exists; no much larger clone differs at one position.

TCRbeta CDR3 regions were amplified from genomic DNA using the immunoSEQ Assay, a bias-controlled multiplex PCR. In the original analysis: Nucleated cell counts per sample were estimated from amplification of reference gene primers within the assay. Sequence reads were collapsed and filtered to measure the absolute abundance of every unique TCRbeta CDR3 rearrangement. For each sample, productive Simpson clonality was calculated as the square root of Simpson's diversity index across productive rearrangements. The table was pulled from immuneACCESS by TCRdb, which kept in-frame rearrangements only. Such tables lose some clones; where checked, under half of the loss comes from unresolved V genes, and the rest has no known cause. D and trimming were read from the DNA, whereas the V and J calls and clone size are those reported in that table. The sample table lists roughly 38,000 clones, approximately 89% of them with a count of one. 2.2% of the sample is taken by the ten largest.

The sequenced sample was peripheral blood. This clonotype originated in a man in his fifties with active COVID-19. The rearranged segments are TRBV3-1 (or the pseudogene TRBV3-2) and TRBJ1-2, with no D gene named confidently. The nucleotide sequence is given as TGTGCCAGCAGCCCGTCCGGGAAGATGACAGGCTACACCTTC. Its translation is CASSPSGKMTGYTF.